The 8 T cell receptor beta chains listed next were all sequenced from one sample in a study of T cell repertoires in cytomegalovirus infection. A single record per CDR3 protein comes from TCRdb applying MiXCR to the reads. The sample shows under 200,000 distinct CDR3 sequences, 7.5% to 10% of them seen only once. Material: PBMCs. The receptors shown here come from a human donor in good health (CMV status not recorded). Some clones in this sample may be carry-over from other donors' samples.

On this clonotype: Being one base from a much bigger clone, this may be a read error. The gene calls are TRBV28 and TRBJ1-2; D perhaps matches TRBD1 (5 bases). The V gene's germline CDR1 is MDHEN and CDR2 SYDVKM. This CDR3 spans 13 amino acids. CDR3 region: CASSSQGPRGYSF. Written as DNA, the CDR3 is TGTGCCAGCAGTTCGCAGGGACCCCGTGGCTACAGCTTC.

This clonotype has at least ten counts. The chain employs TRBV11-3 and TRBJ1-5; TRBD1 matches at 8 bases. The CDR3 runs 16 residues. V shed 0 bases and J 4 bases; nucleotides not matched to a gene: 5. Per germline, CDR1 SGHNT and CDR2 YENEEA. In nucleotides, the CDR3 is TGTGCCAGCAGCTTAGATGACAGGGGTGGGAATCAGCCCCAGCATTTT. Encoded protein: CASSLDDRGGNQPQHF. The full variable domain, its missing parts supplied by reference TRBV11-3 and TRBJ1-5, is EAGVVQSPRYKIIEKKQPVAFWCNPISGHNTLYWYLQNLGQGPELLIRYENEEAVDDSQLPKDRFSAERLKGVDSTLKIQPAELGDSAVYLCASSLDDRGGNQPQHFGDGTRLSIL.

This clonotype came up many times. The chain carries TRBV11-1 and TRBJ1-6, with D perhaps matching TRBD1 (6 bases). Germline V gives CDR1 SGHAT, CDR2 FQDESV (reference sequence). Trimming left V 4 bases short and J 5 bases short, with 9 bases between. This CDR3 has 14 amino acids. The CDR3, as DNA: TGTGCCAGCAGCTCCAGGGGCAATAATTCACCCCTCCACTTT. Translating gives CASSSRGNNSPLHF.

The table lists this clonotype with many counts. This sequence joins TRBV6-2 or TRBV6-3 and TRBJ2-1; 7 bases fit TRBD2. This CDR3 region has 19 residues. The V and J ends lost 6 bases and 7 bases, in that order; junction bases with no gene match: 24. Germline-derived CDR1 and CDR2 are MNHEY and SVGEGT. The CDR3 region has the DNA TGTGCCAGCAGCTTACCACGATTCAGGGACTACCCTCCTACAAATGAGCAGTTCTTC. Its protein is CASSLPRFRDYPPTNEQFF.

This clonotype came up a few times. This chain connects TRBV29-1 to TRBJ2-5; 9 bases align to TRBD2. The germline gives CDR1 SQVTM, CDR2 ANQGSEA. After removal of 2 bases from V and 5 bases from J, the junction contained 3 bases not matched to a gene. This CDR3 comprises 13 residues. Written as DNA, the CDR3 is TGCAGCGTTGAACGTAGCGGGGGCGAGACCCAGTACTTC. Translated: CSVERSGGETQYF. The full variable domain, its missing parts supplied by reference TRBV29-1 and TRBJ2-5, is SAVISQKPSRDICQRGTSLTIQCQVDSQVTMMFWYRQQPGQSLTLIATANQGSEATYESGFVIDKFPISRPNLTFSTLTVSNMSPEDSSIYLCSVERSGGETQYFGPGTRLLVL.

This clonotype has a count of ten or more. The chain couples TRBV4-1 to TRBJ1-4; tentatively, D is TRBD1 (5 bases). Trimming removed 4 bases at V and 3 bases at J, with 12 bases between. Germline CDR1 MGHRA, CDR2 YSYEKL. The CDR3 runs to 15 residues. The DNA of the CDR3 is TGCGCCAGCAGCCTCCGGGACGGACCTAATGAAAAACTGTTTTTT. It translates to CASSLRDGPNEKLFF.

The sample holds many counts of this clonotype. V is TRBV7-2 and J is TRBJ2-1, with D maybe TRBD2 (5 bases). The V end was cut by 5 bases, the J end by 7 bases, with 18 bases between. Germline V gene sequence: CDR1 SGHTA, CDR2 FQGNSA. The CDR3 spans 15 residues. CDR3 in DNA: TGTGCCAGCAGCGGAACTGTGAACCCGGGGAATGAGCAGTTCTTC. Translating it yields CASSGTVNPGNEQFF.

V is TRBV7-2 and J is TRBJ2-3, with 10 bases fitting TRBD2. The CDR3 extends over 15 amino acids. V dropped 5 bases and J dropped 2; count of bases not matched to a gene: 4. From germline, CDR1 is SGHTA and CDR2 FQGNSA. This CDR3 reads CASSEGLAYTDTQYF. CDR3 in DNA: TGTGCCAGCAGCGAGGGACTAGCGTACACAGATACGCAGTATTTT.